This entry lists 25 T cell receptor beta chains sequenced from one sample in a study of cytomegalovirus exposure and HLA in healthy donors (dated by TCRdb to the late 2010s). Library preparation employed the immunoSEQ multiplex PCR assay. The multiplex PCR relied on a mix of 60 forward primers for TCR Vbeta segments and 13 reverse primers for TCR Jbeta segments. The table comes from immuneACCESS by way of TCRdb, which keeps in-frame sequences with V and J called. Part of the clones is missing from these tables; in studies checked, under half for an unresolved V gene and the rest for unknown reasons. This sample is represented by 150,000 to 200,000 clones; 60% to 80% of them were singletons. Of the sample, approximately 6% falls within the top ten clones. The sequenced sample consisted of PBMCs. These receptors came from a man aged 35 to 55 in good health and CMV-seropositive.

CDR3 sequence reads: CAISDPAGVREFYEQYF. The CDR3 DNA is TGTGCCATCAGTGACCCCGCGGGGGTCAGAGAATTTTACGAGCAGTACTTC. This chain links TRBV10-3 with TRBJ2-7; TRBD2 aligns across 7 bases. The V and J ends lost 3 bases and 4 bases, in that order; junction bases with no gene match: 15. The CDR3 is 17 amino acids. The germline V gene encodes CDR1 ENHRY and CDR2 SYGVKD.

The rearrangement links TRBV5-4 to TRBJ2-7; 7 bases are a match to TRBD1. From germline, CDR1 is SGHNT and CDR2 YYREEE (reference sequence). The V segment lost 7 bases and the J segment 3 bases; nucleotides outside the gene matches: 1. The CDR3 runs 11 residues. CDR3 sequence (DNA): TGTGCCAGCGGGGACAGCTACGAGCAGTACTTC. The encoded protein is CASGDSYEQYF.

The chain recombines TRBV5-4 with TRBJ2-7, with D possibly matching TRBD1 (5 bases). CDR1 and CDR2 (germline): SGHNT, YYREEE (reference sequence). CDR3 length: 15 residues. Trimming took off 4 bases at V and 9 bases at J, with 23 bases between the two ends. CDR3 coding DNA: TGTGCCAGCAGCCGTACAGGACATGGTGATTTCGGGCAGTACTTC. Amino acid sequence: CASSRTGHGDFGQYF.

The V gene is TRBV6-6, the J gene TRBJ2-5; 12 nucleotides align to TRBD2. CDR1 is MNHNY, CDR2 SVGAGI, per germline (reference sequence). The CDR3 has 16 amino acids. Trimming cost V 11 bases and J 4 bases; bases outside gene matches: 14. The CDR3 spells CAATPSGLAGLETQYF. The DNA for the CDR3 is TGTGCCGCAACTCCAAGTGGACTAGCGGGACTAGAGACCCAGTACTTC.

V usage is TRBV19 and J usage is TRBJ1-1, with a weak D call TRBD1 (5 bases). Trimming left V 4 bases short and J 1 base short, with 10 bases between. Germline V gene sequence: CDR1 LNHDA, CDR2 SQIVND (reference sequence). The CDR3 is made up of 14 amino acids. The CDR3 loop is CASSKQVGNTEAFF. The CDR3 bases are TGTGCCAGTAGTAAACAGGTGGGGAACACTGAAGCTTTCTTT. The whole variable domain, remainder taken from reference TRBV19 and TRBJ1-1, is DGGITQSPKYLFRKEGQNVTLSCEQNLNHDAMYWYRQDPGQGLRLIYYSQIVNDFQKGDIAEGYSVSREKKESFPLTVTSAQKNPTAFYLCASSKQVGNTEAFFGQGTRLTVV.

For the CDR3, the DNA is TGTGCCAGCAGCTCACGGGACACCAAGAACACTGAAGCTTTCTTT. Encoded protein: CASSSRDTKNTEAFF. The chain joins TRBV11-3 to TRBJ1-1; D is perhaps TRBD1 (6 bases). The V gene's germline CDR1 is SGHNT and CDR2 YENEEA. The CDR3 runs 15 residues. Trimming took off 4 bases at V and 1 base at J, with 13 bases between the two ends.

This clone appeared a single time. The CDR3 here is CASSVAGMGNQPQHF. The CDR3 nucleotides are TGTGCCAGCAGTGTGGCGGGGATGGGCAATCAGCCCCAGCATTTT. The chain has TRBV6-1 and TRBJ1-5; the D is unclear. Germline V lookup: CDR1 MNHNS, CDR2 SASEGT. Between the trimmed V and J ends, which lost 4 bases and 2 bases, there was a span of 12 bases. This CDR3 spans 15 amino acids.

This clone came up once. The chain joins TRBV27 to TRBJ1-1; 7 bases align to TRBD1. The germline V gene has CDR1 MNHEY and CDR2 SMNVEV (reference sequence). The CDR3 covers 14 residues. Unmatched junction bases numbered 10, after V lost 4 bases and J lost 8 bases. CDR3 nucleotides: TGTGCCAGCAGTTACCGACAGGGCTATGGGGAAGCTTTCTTT. Residues: CASSYRQGYGEAFF.

The chain is built from TRBV5-1 and TRBJ2-5; 8 bases are shared with TRBD1. Trimming took 4 bases from V and 5 from J; bases not matched to a gene: 7. The CDR3 is 14 amino acids. The germline gives CDR1 SGHRS, CDR2 YFSETQ. The CDR3 loop reads CASSLTGDVETQYF. The DNA of the CDR3 is TGCGCCAGCAGCCTGACAGGGGACGTGGAGACCCAGTACTTC.

The genes are TRBV9 and TRBJ1-3; TRBD1 matches at 9 bases. Germline lookup yields CDR1 SGDLS and CDR2 YYNGEE. The CDR3 is 17 residues long. J gave up 2 bases and V 0 bases, and 6 bases lay outside the gene matches. This chain's CDR3 is CASSVERDRDPGNTIYF. The CDR3 DNA reads as TGTGCCAGCAGCGTAGAAAGGGACAGGGATCCTGGAAACACCATATATTTT. The whole variable domain, remainder taken from reference TRBV9 and TRBJ1-3, is DSGVTQTPKHLITATGQRVTLRCSPRSGDLSVYWYQQSLDQGLQFLIQYYNGEERAKGNILERFSAQQFPDLHSELNLSSLELGDSALYFCASSVERDRDPGNTIYFGEGSWLTVV.

The V call is TRBV10-1, the J call TRBJ2-3; 8 positions match TRBD2. Germline CDR1 WNHNN, CDR2 SYGVQD (reference sequence). The CDR3 sequence is 14 residues long. Trimming removed 5 bases from V and 4 bases from J; junction bases left unmatched: 5. The CDR3 here is CASSLGLAPDTQYF. The CDR3 nucleotides read TGCGCCAGCAGTCTCGGACTAGCTCCAGATACGCAGTATTTT.

This clone showed up just once. The V gene is TRBV27, the J gene TRBJ1-2; TRBD1 agrees at 9 bases. Germline V gene sequence: CDR1 MNHEY, CDR2 SMNVEV (reference sequence). CDR3 length: 17 residues. V trimming: 0 bases; J trimming: 4 bases; junction bases outside the gene matches: 9. CDR3: CASSLSPGTGYSYGYTF. CDR3 sequence (DNA): TGTGCCAGCAGTTTATCACCCGGGACAGGGTATAGCTATGGCTACACCTTC.

This clone was observed a few times. V usage is TRBV7-2 and J usage is TRBJ1-5, with 7 bases aligning to TRBD1. The CDR3 consists of 14 residues. Trimming took 5 bases from V and 6 from J; bases not matched to a gene: 7. Per the germline V gene, CDR1 is SGHTA and CDR2 is FQGNSA. The CDR3 DNA reads as TGTGCCAGCAGCACGACAGGGACCGGTCAGCCCCAGCATTTT. The encoded protein is CASSTTGTGQPQHF. Complete variable domain (other parts from reference TRBV7-2 and TRBJ1-5): GAGVSQSPSNKVTEKGKDVELRCDPISGHTALYWYRQSLGQGLEFLIYFQGNSAPDKSGLPSDRFSAERTGGSVSTLTIQRTQQEDSAVYLCASSTTGTGQPQHFGDGTRLSIL.

This chain links TRBV5-4 with TRBJ2-1; D remains unclear. Germline loops: CDR1 SGHNT, CDR2 YYREEE (reference sequence). Between the trimmed V and J ends, which lost 1 base and 8 bases, there was a span of 10 bases. The CDR3 spans 13 residues. In DNA form, the CDR3 reads TGTGCCAGCAGCTTGTATCAGGTCGATGAGCAGTTCTTC. Amino acid sequence: CASSLYQVDEQFF.

The gene calls are TRBV20-1 and TRBJ2-1, with 7 bases identical to TRBD1. V dropped 6 bases and J dropped 10; count of bases not matched to a gene: 6. CDR3 length: 11 amino acids. Looked up from germline, CDR1 is DFQATT and CDR2 is SNEGSKA (reference sequence). This chain's CDR3 is CSAPDRREQFF. The DNA for the CDR3 is TGCAGTGCACCGGACAGGAGAGAGCAGTTCTTC.

The V gene is TRBV7-3, the J gene TRBJ2-2; TRBD1 is a possible D gene (6 bases). From germline, CDR1 is SGHTA and CDR2 FQGTGA. Trimming took off 2 bases at V and 5 bases at J, with 12 bases between the two ends. The CDR3 has 15 amino acids. In DNA form, the CDR3 reads TGTGCCAGCAGCTTACGGCAGGGGTGGACCGGGGAGCTGTTTTTT. Its translation: CASSLRQGWTGELFF.

This sequence joins TRBV18 and TRBJ2-1; D might be TRBD2 (5 bases). There are 15 residues in the CDR3. Germline assignment: CDR1 KGHSH and CDR2 LQKENI. Trimming removed 6 bases at V and 3 bases at J, with 15 bases between. CDR3 sequence: CASSDVGGNYNEQFF. The CDR3 region has the DNA TGTGCCAGCTCCGACGTAGGAGGTAACTACAATGAGCAGTTCTTC.

This chain connects TRBV9 to TRBJ2-7, with D perhaps TRBD1 (5 bases). The CDR3 is 13 residues long. The germline V gene has CDR1 SGDLS and CDR2 YYNGEE. With 0 bases removed from V and 5 bases from J, the gap between germline ends came to 9 bases. The CDR3 here is CASSVAQGHEQYF. The CDR3 region has the DNA TGTGCCAGCAGCGTAGCCCAGGGCCACGAGCAGTACTTC.

This sequence joins TRBV10-3 and TRBJ2-1; 7 bases line up with TRBD2. V shed 6 bases and J 15 bases; nucleotides not matched to a gene: 8. This CDR3 has 11 amino acids. Germline CDR1 ENHRY, CDR2 SYGVKD. The chain's CDR3 is CAISEGLVSFF. The DNA of the CDR3 is TGTGCCATCAGCGAAGGACTAGTTTCGTTCTTC.

This clone was detected only a few times. V gene TRBV5-4 combines with J gene TRBJ2-7; 9 positions agree with TRBD2. CDR3 length: 14 amino acids. CDR1 and CDR2 (germline): SGHNT, YYREEE (reference sequence). With V trimmed by 3 bases and J by 2 bases, 3 bases remained unmatched. The CDR3 spells CASSSSGITYEQYF. CDR3 nucleotide sequence: TGTGCCAGCAGCTCTAGCGGGATAACCTACGAGCAGTACTTC.

The chain uses TRBV4-2 and TRBJ2-7; 7 nucleotides align to TRBD2. The CDR3 has 15 residues. After removal of 5 bases from V and 1 base from J, the junction contained 8 bases not matched to a gene. Per the germline V gene, CDR1 is LGHNA and CDR2 is YNFKEQ. Here the CDR3 DNA reads TGTGCCAGCAGCGAATATCTAGCGGTTTCCTACGAGCAGTACTTC. Amino acid sequence: CASSEYLAVSYEQYF.

This clone was seen a handful of times. CDR3 loop: CASRMDYGELFF. DNA of the CDR3: TGTGCCAGTAGGATGGACTACGGGGAGCTGTTTTTT. The chain combines TRBV19 with TRBJ2-2; D may be TRBD2 (6 bases). CDR1 is LNHDA and CDR2 is SQIVND in the germline V gene (reference sequence). The CDR3 loop spans 12 amino acids. V lost 6 bases and J lost 7, with 9 bases in between.

The chain joins TRBV15 to TRBJ2-2; TRBD2 is a possible D gene (5 bases). The V gene lost 0 bases and the J gene lost 5 bases, with 13 bases spanning the gap. Germline CDR1 and CDR2: LNHNV and YYDKDF (reference sequence). This CDR3 has 16 residues. This chain's CDR3 is CATSRDRRRDTGELFF. Written as DNA, the CDR3 is TGTGCCACCAGCAGAGATAGGAGGCGAGATACCGGGGAGCTGTTTTTT. Together with reference TRBV15 and TRBJ2-2, the CDR3 gives the full variable domain: DAMVIQNPRYQVTQFGKPVTLSCSQTLNHNVMYWYQQKSSQAPKLLFHYYDKDFNNEADTPDNFQSRRPNTSFCFLDIRSPGLGDTAMYLCATSRDRRRDTGELFFGEGSRLTVL.

The V gene is TRBV2, the J gene TRBJ2-7; TRBD1 might be the D (5 bases). This CDR3 contains 15 residues. In germline, CDR1 is SNHLY, CDR2 FYNNEI. Trimming left V 2 bases short and J 0 bases short, with 11 bases between. The chain's CDR3 is CASSEQPGNSYEQYF. The CDR3 bases are TGTGCCAGCAGTGAACAGCCAGGGAACTCCTACGAGCAGTACTTC.

The chain links TRBV29-1 to TRBJ1-4; unclear D gene. This CDR3 is built from 12 residues. V lost 2 bases, J lost 7 bases, and 8 bases lay in between. In germline, CDR1 is SQVTM, CDR2 ANQGSEA. The CDR3: CSVEFAGEKLFF. The DNA of the CDR3 is TGCAGCGTTGAATTTGCGGGTGAAAAACTGTTTTTT.